This is a list of T cell receptor beta chains from one sample in a study of T cells after yellow fever vaccination. TCRdb re-analysed the 5' RACE reads in MiXCR, keeping a single row per CDR3 protein. This sample carries hundreds of thousands of distinct CDR3 sequences, more than 9% of them seen once, and the ten largest clones take roughly 18%. The starting material was PBMCs, obtained on the day of the first yellow fever vaccination. The source of these receptors is a man younger than 35 who received the YFV17D yellow fever vaccine. CDR3s include the opening cysteine and the closing phenylalanine or tryptophan. D genes are given only for firm matches. Only part of the rows carry a size: once, few, many, or a class if the clone is expanded.

d_gene,abundance,v_gene,j_gene,CDR3nt,CDR3aa
TRBD1,few,TRBV4-2,TRBJ2-3,TGTGCCAGCAGCCGGCAGGGGGATCTATCAGATACGCAGTATTTT,CASSRQGDLSDTQYF
TRBD1,-,TRBV3-1,TRBJ2-4,TGTGCCAGCTCCACAGGGGTGGGTGAGGCCAAAAACATTCAGTACTTC,CASSTGVGEAKNIQYF
TRBD1,many,TRBV12-3/TRBV12-4,TRBJ2-2,TGTGCCAGCAGTCTCTACCAGGGACAGGTCCAGCTGTTTTTT,CASSLYQGQVQLFF
-,-,TRBV28,TRBJ1-1,TGTGCCAGCAGTTTCCCCAGGGGACGAGGTACTGAAGCTTTCTTT,CASSFPRGRGTEAFF
TRBD1,few,TRBV12-3/TRBV12-4,TRBJ2-5,TGTGCCAGCAGGACAGGGAACCAAGAGACCCAGTACTTC,CASRTGNQETQYF
-,few,TRBV25-1,TRBJ1-6,TGTGCCAGCAGTGAGGAGACCTCCTATAATTCACCCCTCCACTTT,CASSEETSYNSPLHF
TRBD1,few,TRBV20-1,TRBJ2-7,TGCAGTGCTAAGGAGGACAGGGGATTATTGGGGCAGTACTTC,CSAKEDRGLLGQYF
TRBD2,many,TRBV27,TRBJ2-3,TGTGCCAGCAGTTTCGGCGGGGGAGGGCAGTATTTT,CASSFGGGGQYF
-,few,TRBV11-2,TRBJ2-3,TGTGCCAGCAGCTCCGGACAGCACACAGATACGCAGTATTTT,CASSSGQHTDTQYF
TRBD1,few,TRBV20-1,TRBJ1-5,TGCAGTGCTCAGGGGGGGACTAGCAATCAGCCCCAGCATTTT,CSAQGGTSNQPQHF
-,few,TRBV6-5,TRBJ2-5,TGTGCCAGCAGTTACCTAGGGGAAGAGACCCAGTACTTC,CASSYLGEETQYF
-,-,TRBV10-2,TRBJ1-1,TGCGCCAGCCGGTCTTTCGGGGGGCCATACGACGACACTGAAGCTTTCTTT,CASRSFGGPYDDTEAFF
-,many,TRBV7-2,TRBJ1-1,TGTGCCAGCAGCCAAAGATTAGACACTGAAGCTTTCTTT,CASSQRLDTEAFF
TRBD2,-,TRBV20-1,TRBJ2-1,TGCAGTGCTAGAGACGTAGGGCTACAGCGGGGGGAGCAGTTCTTC,CSARDVGLQRGEQFF
TRBD2,few,TRBV4-1,TRBJ2-7,TGCGCCAGCAGCCAAGATAAGGTGCTAGCGGGGAACTACGAGCAGTACTTC,CASSQDKVLAGNYEQYF
-,-,TRBV7-8,TRBJ2-4,TGTGCCAGCAGCTTAGAAGGGTTGAACATTCAGTACTTC,CASSLEGLNIQYF
-,-,TRBV7-9,TRBJ1-1,TGTGCCAGCAGCTTAGGGGATCTGCAAGCTTTCTTT,CASSLGDLQAFF
TRBD2,few,TRBV4-2,TRBJ2-2,TGTGCCAGCAGCCAAGTTCATGACGGGGGGGCGGGTACCGGGGAGCTGTTTTTT,CASSQVHDGGAGTGELFF
TRBD1,many,TRBV5-1,TRBJ1-1,TGCGCCAGCAGCCCCGCTTGGACAGGCCTTGAAGCTTTCTTT,CASSPAWTGLEAFF
-,many,TRBV12-3/TRBV12-4,TRBJ1-5,TGTGCCAGCAAACTTGGGGATCGGCCCCAGCATTTT,CASKLGDRPQHF
-,-,TRBV19,TRBJ1-6,TGTGCCAGTAATGTAAGGGGCGGGAGTTCACCCCTCCACTTT,CASNVRGGSSPLHF
-,many,TRBV6-1,TRBJ2-2,TGTGCCAGCAGTAGGGACGTCCGGACGAACACCGGGGAGCTGTTTTTT,CASSRDVRTNTGELFF
-,-,TRBV2,TRBJ2-5,TGTGCCAGCAGTCGTAGACAGATAGAGACCCAGTACTTC,CASSRRQIETQYF
-,many,TRBV5-6,TRBJ2-1,TGTGCCAGCAGCGTCGACCACAATGAGCAGTTCTTC,CASSVDHNEQFF
-,-,TRBV25-1,TRBJ2-5,TGTGCCAGCAGTGAATATAGGGCGCAAGAGACCCAGTACTTC,CASSEYRAQETQYF
-,few,TRBV4-1,TRBJ1-4,TGCGCCAGCACCCTTGATGGGGTCTCTGGGGAAAAACTGTTTTTT,CASTLDGVSGEKLFF
TRBD2,many,TRBV5-5,TRBJ2-5,TGTGCCAGCAGCTTGGTGCTAGCGGGGGGGCAAGAGACCCAGTACTTC,CASSLVLAGGQETQYF
TRBD2,few,TRBV20-1,TRBJ2-1,TGCAGTGCTAGGGCTAGCGGGGGAGAATACAATGAGCAGTTCTTC,CSARASGGEYNEQFF
-,-,TRBV30,TRBJ1-3,TGTGCCTGGAGTCCAGGGTTCAGGAACACCATATATTTT,CAWSPGFRNTIYF
TRBD2,-,TRBV28,TRBJ2-3,TGTGCCAGCAGTTTACTGGGACTAGCGGGGGGGACTAACACAGATACGCAGTATTTT,CASSLLGLAGGTNTDTQYF
-,few,TRBV5-1,TRBJ2-5,TGCGCCAGCAGCCGATCGGGGGCGGATCAAGAGACCCAGTACTTC,CASSRSGADQETQYF
-,few,TRBV29-1,TRBJ2-2,TGCAGCGTTTCTACACAGAGGGACACCGGGGAGCTGTTTTTT,CSVSTQRDTGELFF
-,few,TRBV28,TRBJ2-1,TGTGCCAGCAGCGACAGGGTACCAAAACGGGGGGGTAATATTGAGCAGTTCTTC,CASSDRVPKRGGNIEQFF
-,-,TRBV6-2/TRBV6-3,TRBJ2-3,TGTGCCAGCGGGTCCGGGGGCATCAGGCGCCGTCAGGCAGATACGCAGTATTTT,CASGSGGIRRRQADTQYF
TRBD1,-,TRBV20-1,TRBJ1-6,TGCAGCCCCTGGACGACAGGGGAGGATTCACCCCTCCACTTT,CSPWTTGEDSPLHF
TRBD1,few,TRBV6-5,TRBJ2-1,TGTGCCAGCAGTTACTCGGGGACAGCCTACAATGAGCAGTTCTTC,CASSYSGTAYNEQFF
-,-,TRBV19,TRBJ2-2,TGTGCCATCCTCCGTGGGGCCGGGGAGCTGTTTTTT,CAILRGAGELFF
-,-,TRBV6-2/TRBV6-3,TRBJ1-2,TGTGCCAGCAAGGCGGGGAGCCGTGGCTACACCTTC,CASKAGSRGYTF
TRBD2,many,TRBV2,TRBJ2-1,TGTGCCAGCAGTCGGCGCGTAGCGGGGGGTTTGAATGAGCAGTTCTTC,CASSRRVAGGLNEQFF
TRBD1,-,TRBV7-6,TRBJ1-6,TGTGCCAGCAGCGCCCGGGGACAGGGGAGGTCACCCCTCCACTTT,CASSARGQGRSPLHF
TRBD2,few,TRBV20-1,TRBJ2-3,TGCAGTGCTAGGGACGGACTAGCGGCAGATACGCAGTATTTT,CSARDGLAADTQYF
-,-,TRBV5-6,TRBJ2-1,TGTGCCAGCAGCTTAACAGCATACAATGAGCAGTTCTTC,CASSLTAYNEQFF
TRBD1,-,TRBV24-1,TRBJ2-1,TGTGCCACCAGTGATGGGGACAGTACGGATGAGCAGTTCTTC,CATSDGDSTDEQFF
-,few,TRBV7-3,TRBJ2-1,TGTGCCAGCAGCATGCGGTCTGAGAATGAGCAGTTCTTC,CASSMRSENEQFF
-,few,TRBV7-9,TRBJ2-7,TGTGCCAGCAGCCCCGGCCTCGAGGCCTACGAGCAGTACTTC,CASSPGLEAYEQYF
TRBD1,-,TRBV7-9,TRBJ1-3,TGTGCCTCGGACAGGGCCTCTGGAAACACCATATATTTT,CASDRASGNTIYF
-,-,TRBV20-1,TRBJ1-3,TGCAGTGCCAGCCTGGAGAACACCATATATTTT,CSASLENTIYF
-,-,TRBV7-9,TRBJ2-2,TGTGCCAGCAGACTGGACGGGAACACCGGGGAGCTGTTTTTT,CASRLDGNTGELFF
TRBD2,few,TRBV4-2,TRBJ2-5,TGTGCCAGCAGCCCAAGCAACGGGAGGGTTGGAGAGACCCAGTACTTC,CASSPSNGRVGETQYF
TRBD1,few,TRBV12-3/TRBV12-4,TRBJ1-1,TGTGCCAGCAGAACAGGGGGCAAGGCTGAAGCTTTCTTT,CASRTGGKAEAFF
-,few,TRBV11-3,TRBJ2-2,TGTGCCAGCAGCTCCGGACTCGGATCCTACACCGGGGAGCTGTTTTTT,CASSSGLGSYTGELFF
-,-,TRBV9,TRBJ2-3,TGTGCCAGCAGCGCCTTCGAGGGCACAGATACGCAGTATTTT,CASSAFEGTDTQYF